This passage covers 23 T cell receptor beta chains from one sample sequenced in a study of beta chain features in type 1 diabetes. Since all of the isolated RNA was reverse transcribed, expressed TCRB transcripts were what got sequenced. Sequenced by immunoSEQ multiplex PCR; TCRdb stores in-frame clones only, minus some. This table has under 500,000 clones, around 30% appearing once. Sequencing input: naive CD4+ T cells from blood. These receptors were collected from a man between 18 and 35 years old in good health.

The chain combines TRBV29-1 with TRBJ1-2; 9 bases agree with TRBD1. J lost 3 bases, V lost 6 bases, and 5 bases had no gene match. The CDR3 totals 13 residues. CDR1 is SQVTM and CDR2 is ANQGSEA in the germline V gene. CDR3 sequence: CSVGDRADYGYTF. The CDR3 nucleotides read TGCAGCGTCGGGGACAGGGCAGACTATGGCTACACCTTC. Based on the CDR3 plus reference TRBV29-1 and TRBJ1-2, the full variable domain is SAVISQKPSRDICQRGTSLTIQCQVDSQVTMMFWYRQQPGQSLTLIATANQGSEATYESGFVIDKFPISRPNLTFSTLTVSNMSPEDSSIYLCSVGDRADYGYTFGSGTRLTVV.

This clone was seen only a few times. This chain uses TRBV4-3 with TRBJ2-7; TRBD2 aligns across 11 bases. This CDR3 contains 15 residues. The ends lost 2 bases at V and 4 bases at J; junction bases unmatched: 4. Germline assignment: CDR1 LGHNA and CDR2 YSLEER. DNA of the CDR3: TGCGCCAGCAGCCAAAGGACTAGCGGGTCATACGAGCAGTACTTC. This sequence encodes CASSQRTSGSYEQYF.

This clone has just one count. V usage is TRBV28 and J usage is TRBJ1-5; D not resolved. The CDR3 consists of 12 residues. Trimming took 6 bases from V and 0 from J, leaving 3 bases between them. Germline V gene lookup returns CDR1 MDHEN and CDR2 SYDVKM. CDR3 in amino acids: CASRNSNQPQHF. The CDR3 DNA reads as TGTGCCAGCAGGAATAGCAATCAGCCCCAGCATTTT.

The V call is TRBV7-9, the J call TRBJ1-2; unclear D gene. V lost 2 bases and J 4 bases, leaving 8 bases between the germline ends. Germline V gene lookup returns CDR1 SEHNR and CDR2 FQNEAQ (reference sequence). The CDR3 loop spans 13 amino acids. The CDR3, as DNA: TGTGCCAGCAGCTTACGGGGAGCCTATGGCTACACCTTC. It codes for CASSLRGAYGYTF.

A word on this clone: Different DNA sequences within this sample yield the same CDR3. The V call is TRBV7-2, the J call TRBJ2-7; 9 bases align to TRBD2. CDR3 length: 14 amino acids. Germline V gene sequence: CDR1 SGHTA, CDR2 FQGNSA. The trim removed 1 base at V and 4 bases at J, leaving 2 bases unmatched. Here the CDR3 reads CASSLELAGYEQYF. The DNA for the CDR3 is TGTGCCAGCAGCTTAGAACTAGCGGGTTACGAGCAGTACTTC.

V usage is TRBV27 and J usage is TRBJ2-3; perhaps TRBD2 as D (7 bases). Trimming cost V 8 bases and J 8 bases, with 20 bases left between them. The germline gives CDR1 MNHEY, CDR2 SMNVEV (reference sequence). CDR3 size: 14 residues. CDR3 loop: CASASRGPGGTQYF. The DNA of the CDR3 is TGTGCCAGCGCCTCCAGGGGTCCGGGGGGTACGCAGTATTTT.

The rearrangement links TRBV9 to TRBJ2-3; D not resolved. CDR1 and CDR2 from the germline V gene are SGDLS and YYNGEE. CDR3 size: 12 residues. V lost 5 bases, J lost 2 bases, and 6 bases lay in between. DNA of the CDR3: TGTGCCAGCAGGGCTGACACAGATACGCAGTATTTT. Its protein is CASRADTDTQYF.

V usage is TRBV6-5 and J usage is TRBJ1-4; possibly TRBD1 for D (6 bases). The CDR3 consists of 14 residues. CDR1 is MNHEY, CDR2 SVGAGI, per germline. V was shortened by 5 bases and J by 7 bases, with 14 bases between the two germline ends. The CDR3 is CASSEPGAVEKLFF. The CDR3 DNA sequence: TGTGCCAGCAGTGAACCGGGGGCGGTTGAAAAACTGTTTTTT.

This clone was counted only a few times. The chain combines TRBV4-1 with TRBJ2-7; 8 bases fit TRBD1. Germline V gives CDR1 MGHRA, CDR2 YSYEKL. The trim removed 0 bases at V and 13 bases at J, leaving 11 bases unmatched. The CDR3 has 14 residues. This CDR3 reads CASSQESSTTGVYF. The CDR3 DNA reads as TGCGCCAGCAGCCAAGAGTCATCTACGACAGGGGTTTACTTC.

This chain uses TRBV7-3 with TRBJ2-3; TRBD1 matches at 8 bases. Germline CDR1 reads SGHTA; CDR2 reads FQGTGA. V shed 5 bases, J shed 1 base, and the junction held 8 bases outside the gene matches. CDR3 length: 16 residues. Here the CDR3 reads CASSTDRGIGTDTQYF. CDR3 nucleotides: TGTGCCAGCAGCACCGACAGGGGCATAGGCACAGATACGCAGTATTTT.

This clone was seen a few times. The chain couples TRBV27 to TRBJ2-7; a possible D gene is TRBD1 (7 bases). Trimming removed 10 bases from V and 1 base from J, with 14 bases in between. From germline, CDR1 is MNHEY and CDR2 SMNVEV (reference sequence). The CDR3 totals 13 residues. CDR3 in DNA: TGTGCCACTGCCAGGGGGGAGTCCTACGAGCAGTACTTC. This gives the protein CATARGESYEQYF.

The chain has TRBV29-1 and TRBJ2-7; the D gene is possibly TRBD2 (6 bases). CDR1 SQVTM and CDR2 ANQGSEA come from the germline V gene. V lost 4 bases to trimming and J lost 5 bases, with 9 bases between them. This CDR3 is 11 amino acids long. CDR3 region: CSVGLVDEQYF. For the CDR3, the DNA is TGCAGCGTTGGACTAGTAGACGAGCAGTACTTC.

This clone has just a few counts. V and J are TRBV6-1 and TRBJ2-5, with no clear D. CDR3 length equals 15 residues. Looked up from germline, CDR1 is MNHNS and CDR2 is SASEGT. Trimming shortened V by 2 bases and J by 0 bases, and 10 bases separated the two germline ends. CDR3 sequence (DNA): TGTGCCAGCAGTGAAACCGTCGGCTACCAAGAGACCCAGTACTTC. It specifies CASSETVGYQETQYF.

The V and J genes are TRBV12-5 and TRBJ2-5; TRBD1 or TRBD2 may be the D gene (5 bases each). Per the germline V gene, CDR1 is LGHNT and CDR2 is FRNRAP. V lost 2 bases, J lost 5 bases, and 18 bases lay in between. The CDR3 runs to 16 residues. The CDR3 sequence: CASGLPRAIKGETQYF. The CDR3 nucleotides are TGTGCTAGTGGTTTGCCGCGGGCCATCAAGGGGGAGACCCAGTACTTC.

This clone appeared a few times. This chain uses TRBV15 with TRBJ2-7, with 12 bases fitting TRBD2. Germline-derived CDR1 and CDR2 are LNHNV and YYDKDF (reference sequence). The CDR3 consists of 14 residues. With V trimmed by 5 bases and J by 5 bases, 4 bases remained unmatched. The CDR3 DNA follows: TGTGCCACCAGCCCCCGGACTAGCGGGAACGAGCAGTACTTC. It yields the protein CATSPRTSGNEQYF. Full variable domain (outside the CDR3, taken from reference TRBV15 and TRBJ2-7): DAMVIQNPRYQVTQFGKPVTLSCSQTLNHNVMYWYQQKSSQAPKLLFHYYDKDFNNEADTPDNFQSRRPNTSFCFLDIRSPGLGDTAMYLCATSPRTSGNEQYFGPGTRLTVT.

V usage is TRBV14 and J usage is TRBJ2-2, with 9 nucleotides matching TRBD1. V was clipped by 4 bases and J by 3 bases; unmatched bases: 3. CDR3 length: 15 residues. From germline, CDR1 is SGHDN and CDR2 FVKESK. CDR3 residues: CASSPTGGHTGELFF. The CDR3 coding sequence is TGTGCCAGCAGCCCTACAGGGGGCCACACCGGGGAGCTGTTTTTT.

The V gene is TRBV7-2, the J gene TRBJ2-1, with 9 bases matching TRBD2. Germline values: CDR1 SGHTA, CDR2 FQGNSA. The J segment lost 0 bases and the V segment lost 5 bases, leaving 5 bases of the junction unmatched. CDR3 length: 16 amino acids. The CDR3 here is CASSARSGSSYNEQFF. The CDR3 region has the DNA TGTGCCAGCAGCGCGCGTAGCGGGAGCTCCTACAATGAGCAGTTCTTC.

This clone was detected only once. The V call is TRBV7-3, the J call TRBJ2-5; possibly TRBD2 for D (5 bases). The V end was cut by 5 bases, the J end by 6 bases, with 13 bases between. Looked up from germline, CDR1 is SGHTA and CDR2 is FQGTGA. The CDR3 is made up of 13 amino acids. CDR3: CASSATREKTQYF. Written as DNA, the CDR3 is TGTGCCAGCAGCGCCACTAGGGAGAAGACCCAGTACTTC.

This clone was observed a handful of times. This chain joins TRBV6-1 and TRBJ1-2; no clear D. V was pared by 1 base and J by 7 bases, with 10 bases between. Germline loops: CDR1 MNHNS, CDR2 SASEGT. The CDR3 has 13 amino acids. The chain's CDR3 is CASSEGENTGYTF. The CDR3 DNA is TGTGCCAGCAGTGAAGGGGAGAACACTGGCTACACCTTC.

The chain uses TRBV30 and TRBJ2-7, with 10 bases lining up with TRBD1. Germline lookup yields CDR1 GTSNPN and CDR2 SVGIG (reference sequence). The CDR3 loop spans 15 amino acids. After removal of 0 bases from V and 7 bases from J, the junction contained 9 bases not matched to a gene. In nucleotides, the CDR3 is TGTGCCTGGAGTGTACGGGACAGGGGTAAACTGGAGCAGTACTTC. It translates to CAWSVRDRGKLEQYF.

The gene calls are TRBV29-1 and TRBJ2-1; D possibly corresponds to TRBD2 (6 bases). Germline loops: CDR1 SQVTM, CDR2 ANQGSEA. This CDR3 comprises 14 residues. V gave up 7 bases and J gave up 0 bases, with 13 bases separating them. CDR3 amino acids: CSARGAGSYNEQFF. CDR3 in DNA: TGCAGCGCCCGCGGGGCGGGCTCCTACAATGAGCAGTTCTTC.

The chain employs TRBV5-1 and TRBJ2-5; no firm D call. CDR1 and CDR2 from the germline V gene are SGHRS and YFSETQ. V was pared by 1 base and J by 4 bases, with 8 bases between. The CDR3 covers 13 residues. The CDR3 protein is CASSLRSRETQYF. The CDR3 bases are TGCGCCAGCAGCTTGCGCAGCAGAGAGACCCAGTACTTC.

J is TRBJ2-3 and V is TRBV18; perhaps TRBD2 as D (6 bases). Trimming stripped 8 bases from V and 7 bases from J, with 22 bases between. The CDR3 spans 15 residues. The germline V gene has CDR1 KGHSH and CDR2 LQKENI. The DNA for the CDR3 is TGTGCCAGCAGTACCGAGGAGGTCGCGGGAAATACGCAGTATTTT. Translating gives CASSTEEVAGNTQYF.